The rows below give T cell receptor beta chains drawn from one sample of a study of T cell responses to AZD1222 COVID-19 vaccine. Sequencing was performed with immunoSEQ multiplex PCR; in TCRdb, only in-frame clones are kept and a portion is missing. The sample contains some 42,000 clones, approximately 83% of which appear only once. The sequencing used peripheral blood, collected 28 days after the second AZD1222 dose. The receptor source for this set is an adult who received the AZD1222 COVID-19 vaccine. CDR3s include the opening cysteine and the closing phenylalanine or tryptophan. Fields, in order: J gene, V gene, clone size, D gene, CDR3 DNA, CDR3 protein. A D gene is named only where the DNA matches it firmly. Not every row has a clone size; where given, it reads once, few, many or a size class.

j_gene: TRBJ2-7
v_gene: TRBV5-1
abundance: once
d_gene: -
CDR3nt: TGCGCCAGCAGCTTGGAGATAGGGGCGACCTACGAGCAGTACTTC
CDR3aa: CASSLEIGATYEQYF

j_gene: TRBJ1-4
v_gene: TRBV3-1/TRBV3-2
abundance: -
d_gene: -
CDR3nt: TGTGCCAGCAGTTCACCCCATGAAAAACTGTTTTTT
CDR3aa: CASSSPHEKLFF

j_gene: TRBJ2-5
v_gene: TRBV20-1
abundance: once
d_gene: -
CDR3nt: TGCAGTGCTAGAGTCCGGGGGACCCAGTACTTC
CDR3aa: CSARVRGTQYF

j_gene: TRBJ2-2
v_gene: TRBV5-1
abundance: -
d_gene: -
CDR3nt: TGCGCCAGCCGCCCTGGGTCCGGGGAGCTGTTTTTT
CDR3aa: CASRPGSGELFF

j_gene: TRBJ1-6
v_gene: TRBV7-8
abundance: -
d_gene: TRBD1
CDR3nt: TGTGCCAGCAGCTTAGGACAGGGTAATAATTCACCCCTCCACTTT
CDR3aa: CASSLGQGNNSPLHF

j_gene: TRBJ1-4
v_gene: TRBV19
abundance: -
d_gene: -
CDR3nt: TGTGCCAGTAGTCTCCGGGGGGACCTTAATGAAAAACTGTTTTTT
CDR3aa: CASSLRGDLNEKLFF

j_gene: TRBJ1-1
v_gene: TRBV6-5
abundance: -
d_gene: -
CDR3nt: TGTGCCAGCAGTAGACCGGGCCTTTTAGTTGCTGAAGCTTTCTTT
CDR3aa: CASSRPGLLVAEAFF

j_gene: TRBJ1-1
v_gene: TRBV15
abundance: -
d_gene: TRBD1
CDR3nt: TGTGCCACCAGCATAGACAGGGGGCGCGGGACTGAAGCTTTCTTT
CDR3aa: CATSIDRGRGTEAFF

j_gene: TRBJ1-2
v_gene: TRBV19
abundance: once
d_gene: -
CDR3nt: TGTGCCAGTAGTATTAGGGGCGGTACAGTCGGCTACACCTTC
CDR3aa: CASSIRGGTVGYTF

j_gene: TRBJ1-1
v_gene: TRBV7-9
abundance: once
d_gene: -
CDR3nt: TGTGCCAGCAGCGGGGGTCTATTGGACGCTTTCTTT
CDR3aa: CASSGGLLDAFF

j_gene: TRBJ1-3
v_gene: TRBV28
abundance: once
d_gene: -
CDR3nt: TGTGCCAGCAGCGACCGAGGAGGTGGAAACACCATATATTTT
CDR3aa: CASSDRGGGNTIYF

j_gene: TRBJ2-3
v_gene: TRBV3-1/TRBV3-2
abundance: -
d_gene: -
CDR3nt: TGTGCCAGCAGCCAAGGCGGGTACCCTAGCACAGATACGCAGTATTTT
CDR3aa: CASSQGGYPSTDTQYF

j_gene: TRBJ2-5
v_gene: TRBV5-6
abundance: -
d_gene: -
CDR3nt: TGTGCCAGCATCCCGACAGACCAAGAGACCCAGTACTTC
CDR3aa: CASIPTDQETQYF

j_gene: TRBJ1-4
v_gene: TRBV4-1
abundance: -
d_gene: -
CDR3nt: TGCGCCAGCAGCCAAGGGACACGACGAGAAGAAAAACTGTTTTTT
CDR3aa: CASSQGTRREEKLFF

j_gene: TRBJ1-3
v_gene: TRBV19
abundance: -
d_gene: -
CDR3nt: TGTGCCAGTACCATCAGGGGTCCTGGAAACACCATATATTTT
CDR3aa: CASTIRGPGNTIYF

j_gene: TRBJ1-2
v_gene: TRBV4-1
abundance: -
d_gene: TRBD1
CDR3nt: TGCGCCAGCAGCCAAGAGGACAGGGTCTATGGCTACACCTTC
CDR3aa: CASSQEDRVYGYTF

j_gene: TRBJ2-1
v_gene: TRBV10-3
abundance: -
d_gene: -
CDR3nt: TGTGCCATCAGTGAGTCGAGCAATGAGCAGTTCTTC
CDR3aa: CAISESSNEQFF

j_gene: TRBJ2-1
v_gene: TRBV15
abundance: -
d_gene: -
CDR3nt: TGTGCCACCAGCGGCCGGGACTCAAGCCCCTACAATGAGCAGTTCTTC
CDR3aa: CATSGRDSSPYNEQFF

j_gene: TRBJ1-1
v_gene: TRBV4-1
abundance: -
d_gene: -
CDR3nt: TGCGCCAGCAGCCAAATCCCGGGGGCCCTCATGAACACTGAAGCTTTCTTT
CDR3aa: CASSQIPGALMNTEAFF

j_gene: TRBJ2-1
v_gene: TRBV7-3
abundance: -
d_gene: -
CDR3nt: TGTGCCAGCAGCTTCCTGGGGGACTACAATGAGCAGTTCTTC
CDR3aa: CASSFLGDYNEQFF

j_gene: TRBJ1-5
v_gene: TRBV19
abundance: -
d_gene: -
CDR3nt: TGTGCCAGCAAAGAGGGGAGGGAAAATCAGCCCCAGCATTTT
CDR3aa: CASKEGRENQPQHF

j_gene: TRBJ2-2
v_gene: TRBV2
abundance: once
d_gene: TRBD2
CDR3nt: TGTGCCAGCAGGGGACTAGCGGGTGACACCGGGGAGCTGTTTTTT
CDR3aa: CASRGLAGDTGELFF

j_gene: TRBJ1-2
v_gene: TRBV5-4
abundance: -
d_gene: TRBD1
CDR3nt: TGTGCCAGCAGCTCGTACAGGGGAGCCTATGGCTACACCTTC
CDR3aa: CASSSYRGAYGYTF

j_gene: TRBJ1-5
v_gene: TRBV27
abundance: -
d_gene: -
CDR3nt: TGTGCCAGCAGTTTGGGAGATAGCAATCAGCCCCAGCATTTT
CDR3aa: CASSLGDSNQPQHF

j_gene: TRBJ1-2
v_gene: TRBV29-1
abundance: once
d_gene: -
CDR3nt: TGCAGCGTTACCGAACAGGCCACAGGTGGCTACACCTTC
CDR3aa: CSVTEQATGGYTF

j_gene: TRBJ2-5
v_gene: TRBV19
abundance: -
d_gene: -
CDR3nt: TGTGCCAGTAGTAGGTCGGACACACAAGAGACCCAGTACTTC
CDR3aa: CASSRSDTQETQYF

j_gene: TRBJ2-3
v_gene: TRBV5-4
abundance: -
d_gene: -
CDR3nt: TGTGCCAGCAGCCGAGAGTTAGCCTCCACAGATACGCAGTATTTT
CDR3aa: CASSRELASTDTQYF

j_gene: TRBJ2-5
v_gene: TRBV3-1/TRBV3-2
abundance: -
d_gene: -
CDR3nt: TGTGCCAGCAGCCAAGATCCAGGGCTGGAGACCCAGTACTTC
CDR3aa: CASSQDPGLETQYF

j_gene: TRBJ2-7
v_gene: TRBV19
abundance: -
d_gene: -
CDR3nt: TGTGCCAGTAGCTATAGATCGGGGCAGGGGATCCACGAGCAGTACTTC
CDR3aa: CASSYRSGQGIHEQYF

j_gene: TRBJ1-4
v_gene: TRBV7-3
abundance: -
d_gene: -
CDR3nt: TGTGCCAGCAGCTTAGAGGGTAAACTAAATGAAAAGCTGTTTTTT
CDR3aa: CASSLEGKLNEKLFF

j_gene: TRBJ1-4
v_gene: TRBV10-3
abundance: -
d_gene: -
CDR3nt: TGTGCCATCAGTGAGACTTCCGCCTTTGATGAAAAACTGTTTTTT
CDR3aa: CAISETSAFDEKLFF

j_gene: TRBJ1-1
v_gene: TRBV5-1
abundance: -
d_gene: TRBD1
CDR3nt: TGCGCCAGCAGCTACCATACAGGGGAGGCTTTCTTT
CDR3aa: CASSYHTGEAFF

j_gene: TRBJ2-7
v_gene: TRBV12-2
abundance: -
d_gene: -
CDR3nt: TGTGCAAGTCGCTTAGTCTGGCAGGGCCGCTACGAGCAGTACTTC
CDR3aa: CASRLVWQGRYEQYF

j_gene: TRBJ1-2
v_gene: TRBV28
abundance: -
d_gene: -
CDR3nt: TGTGCCAGCAGTCCCCCCAATACGTTTGCCTACACCTTC
CDR3aa: CASSPPNTFAYTF

j_gene: TRBJ2-1
v_gene: TRBV9
abundance: -
d_gene: -
CDR3nt: TGTGCCAGCAGCGTAGAGGGGTTGTCCTACAATGAGCAGTTCTTC
CDR3aa: CASSVEGLSYNEQFF

j_gene: TRBJ2-6
v_gene: TRBV10-1
abundance: -
d_gene: -
CDR3nt: TGCGCCAGCAGTGAGTTTGCTGGACACCGTTTACCTGGGGCCAACGTCCTGACTTTC
CDR3aa: CASSEFAGHRLPGANVLTF

j_gene: TRBJ2-7
v_gene: TRBV20-1
abundance: -
d_gene: -
CDR3nt: TGCAGTGCTAGAACCGCCTACGAGCAGTACTTC
CDR3aa: CSARTAYEQYF

j_gene: TRBJ2-5
v_gene: TRBV12-3/TRBV12-4
abundance: -
d_gene: TRBD2
CDR3nt: TGTGCCAGCAGGGCTAGCGGGGCAGAGACCCAGTACTTC
CDR3aa: CASRASGAETQYF

j_gene: TRBJ1-2
v_gene: TRBV3-1/TRBV3-2
abundance: -
d_gene: TRBD1
CDR3nt: TGTGCCAGCAGCCGGGGGACAGAGGGGTTCTATGGCTACACCTTC
CDR3aa: CASSRGTEGFYGYTF

j_gene: TRBJ1-2
v_gene: TRBV29-1
abundance: -
d_gene: -
CDR3nt: TGCAGCGTTGTCGTGACTCATGGCTACACCTTC
CDR3aa: CSVVVTHGYTF

j_gene: TRBJ1-1
v_gene: TRBV12-3/TRBV12-4
abundance: -
d_gene: -
CDR3nt: TGTGCCAGCAGTTTAAAGGGAAACACTGAAGCTTTCTTT
CDR3aa: CASSLKGNTEAFF

j_gene: TRBJ1-6
v_gene: TRBV6-4
abundance: -
d_gene: -
CDR3nt: TGTGCCAGCAGTGACTCTTGGGGGGCCGGCTCACCCCTCCACTTT
CDR3aa: CASSDSWGAGSPLHF

j_gene: TRBJ2-2
v_gene: TRBV28
abundance: once
d_gene: -
CDR3nt: TGTGCCCATAGGGGCAGTGAGACCGGGGAGCTGTTTTTT
CDR3aa: CAHRGSETGELFF

j_gene: TRBJ1-5
v_gene: TRBV5-1
abundance: -
d_gene: -
CDR3nt: TGCGCCAGCAGCTTGGTGGCCGGGAATCAGCCCCAGCATTTT
CDR3aa: CASSLVAGNQPQHF

j_gene: TRBJ1-5
v_gene: TRBV7-2
abundance: -
d_gene: -
CDR3nt: TGTGCCAGCAACTCCGGGACGGCTCGTAATCAGCCCCAGCATTTT
CDR3aa: CASNSGTARNQPQHF

j_gene: TRBJ1-1
v_gene: TRBV12-3/TRBV12-4
abundance: few
d_gene: -
CDR3nt: TGTGCCAGCAGACGAAGGAACACTGAAGCTTTCTTT
CDR3aa: CASRRRNTEAFF

j_gene: TRBJ1-1
v_gene: TRBV7-2
abundance: -
d_gene: -
CDR3nt: TGTGCCAGCAGCTTAGAGGGGAGCCTTAACACTGAAGCTTTCTTT
CDR3aa: CASSLEGSLNTEAFF

j_gene: TRBJ2-5
v_gene: TRBV27
abundance: -
d_gene: -
CDR3nt: TGTGCCAGCAGTCCCTACGGGTTTGAGACCCAGTACTTC
CDR3aa: CASSPYGFETQYF

j_gene: TRBJ1-2
v_gene: TRBV6-1
abundance: -
d_gene: -
CDR3nt: TGTGCCAGCAGTGACACAGGGAACTATGGCTACACCTTC
CDR3aa: CASSDTGNYGYTF

j_gene: TRBJ1-5
v_gene: TRBV29-1
abundance: -
d_gene: -
CDR3nt: TGCAGCGTTGTGGGGGAGCGCAATCAGCCCCAGCATTTT
CDR3aa: CSVVGERNQPQHF

j_gene: TRBJ1-1
v_gene: TRBV19
abundance: -
d_gene: -
CDR3nt: TGTGCCAGTAGTACCCCCACCGAACCCAGGAGTAGGCGTGCTTTCTTT
CDR3aa: CASSTPTEPRSRRAFF

j_gene: TRBJ1-3
v_gene: TRBV12-3/TRBV12-4
abundance: few
d_gene: -
CDR3nt: TGTGCCAGCAGCACAGGGATCGTAAACACCATATATTTT
CDR3aa: CASSTGIVNTIYF

j_gene: TRBJ1-4
v_gene: TRBV7-6
abundance: -
d_gene: -
CDR3nt: TGTGCCAGCAGCCTAGGACAGCGTAAACTGTTTTTT
CDR3aa: CASSLGQRKLFF

j_gene: TRBJ2-7
v_gene: TRBV5-6
abundance: once
d_gene: -
CDR3nt: TGTGCCAGCAGCTTGGCGGGGGGCTACTCCTACGAGCAGTACTTC
CDR3aa: CASSLAGGYSYEQYF